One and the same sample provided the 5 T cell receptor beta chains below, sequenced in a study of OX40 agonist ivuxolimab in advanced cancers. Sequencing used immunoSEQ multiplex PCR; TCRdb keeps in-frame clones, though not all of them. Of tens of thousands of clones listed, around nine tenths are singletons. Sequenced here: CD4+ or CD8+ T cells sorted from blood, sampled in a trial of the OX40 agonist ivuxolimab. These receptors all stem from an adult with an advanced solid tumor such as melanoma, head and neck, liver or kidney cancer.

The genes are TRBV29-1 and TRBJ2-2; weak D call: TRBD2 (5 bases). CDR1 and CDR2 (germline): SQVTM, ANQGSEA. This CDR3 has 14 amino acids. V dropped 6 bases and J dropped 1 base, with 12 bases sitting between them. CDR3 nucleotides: TGCAGCGTCGACGAGGGCCGGAACACCGGGGAGCTGTTTTTT. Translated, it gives CSVDEGRNTGELFF.

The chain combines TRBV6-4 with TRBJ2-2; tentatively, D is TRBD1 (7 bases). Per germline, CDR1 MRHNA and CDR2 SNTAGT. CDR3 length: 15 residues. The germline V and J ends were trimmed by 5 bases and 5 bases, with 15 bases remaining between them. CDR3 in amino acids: CASSLQGGETGELFF. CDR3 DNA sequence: TGTGCCAGCAGTCTCCAGGGGGGAGAAACCGGGGAGCTGTTTTTT.

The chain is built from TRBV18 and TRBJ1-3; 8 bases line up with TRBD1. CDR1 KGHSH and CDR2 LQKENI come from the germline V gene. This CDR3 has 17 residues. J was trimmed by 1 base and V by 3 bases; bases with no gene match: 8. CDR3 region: CASSPIRQGASGNTIYF. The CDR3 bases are TGTGCCAGCTCACCTATCCGGCAGGGGGCGTCTGGAAACACCATATATTTT.

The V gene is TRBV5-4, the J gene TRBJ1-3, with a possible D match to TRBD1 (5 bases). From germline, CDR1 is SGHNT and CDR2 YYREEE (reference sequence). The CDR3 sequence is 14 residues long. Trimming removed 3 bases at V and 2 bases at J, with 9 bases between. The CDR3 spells CASSSGTPGNTIYF. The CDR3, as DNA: TGTGCCAGCAGCTCCGGGACTCCTGGAAACACCATATATTTT.

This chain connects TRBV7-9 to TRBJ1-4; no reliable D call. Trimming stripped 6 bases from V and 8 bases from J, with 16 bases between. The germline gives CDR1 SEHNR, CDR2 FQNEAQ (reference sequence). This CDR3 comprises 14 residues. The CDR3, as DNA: TGTGCCAGCAGTAGATGGCAGGTGGAGGAAAAACTGTTTTTT. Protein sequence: CASSRWQVEEKLFF.